The clone carrying this T cell receptor (beta chain) appeared many times. What it binds is unknown. These data originate in a study of Graves' ophthalmopathy and Graves' hyperthyroidism. Study-wide points: Blood also harbored most expanded thyroid clonotypes above 0.001 frequency.

Transcripts of RNA were the source for amplifying TCR beta CDR3 regions. First-round RT-PCR employed HTBI primers, with a second-round multiplex PCR after it. Each CDR3 protein is one row after TCRdb ran MiXCR on the multiplex PCR reads. Here the sample spans 300,000 or so distinct CDR3 sequences, 15% to 20% being singletons. Researchers turned away patients with other autoimmune diseases, uncontrolled infections, pregnancy or lactation. The diagnosis was founded upon clinical symptoms, serum thyroxine, TRAb, thyroid ultrasound and orbital computed tomography. The CDR3 consists of 10 residues. The germline V and J ends were trimmed by 3 bases and 8 bases, with 4 bases remaining between them.

The material sequenced was peripheral blood. The V call is TRBV12-3 or TRBV12-4, the J call TRBJ1-2; D is uncertain. The TCR was taken from an adult man with Graves' ophthalmopathy. DNA for the CDR3: TGTGCCAGCAGTTTGGAAGGCTACACCTTC. Amino acids: CASSLEGYTF.